These T cell receptor beta chains were read from a single sample in a study of immune cell composition in non-small cell lung cancer. Assay used: immunoSEQ multiplex PCR; TCRdb lists only in-frame clones, some missing. The repertoire holds roughly 6,600 clones, with about three quarters as singletons. Sequencing was performed on lung tumor tissue. The receptors come from a human donor with non-small cell lung cancer. Both conserved end residues are part of each CDR3. A D gene is named only where the DNA matches it firmly. The listing skips clone size in some rows; elsewhere it reads once, few, many or a size class.

TRBD1,TRBJ1-3,.,TRBV7-9,CASSNTGTGVNTIYF,TGTGCCAGCAGCAACACCGGGACAGGGGTAAACACCATATATTTT
.,TRBJ2-7,.,TRBV5-1,CASSLDGGEVEQYF,TGCGCCAGCAGCTTGGACGGAGGGGAGGTCGAGCAGTACTTC
TRBD1,TRBJ2-7,.,TRBV19,CASSVSGTGGYEQYF,TGTGCCAGTAGTGTCTCCGGGACAGGGGGCTACGAGCAGTACTTC
.,TRBJ2-1,.,TRBV10-3,CAISESMAGSYNEQFF,TGTGCCATCAGTGAGTCGATGGCAGGGTCCTACAATGAGCAGTTCTTC
TRBD1,TRBJ1-5,.,TRBV6-5,CASSPRGQGKQPQHF,TGTGCCAGCAGTCCAAGGGGACAGGGGAAACAGCCCCAGCATTTT
.,TRBJ1-2,.,TRBV30,CAWSSRGDMGYTF,TGTGCCTGGTCCAGCAGGGGAGACATGGGCTACACCTTC
TRBD1,TRBJ1-2,few,TRBV10-3,CAISGGDRRGYGYTF,TGTGCCATCAGTGGTGGGGACAGGAGGGGCTATGGCTACACCTTC
.,TRBJ1-1,.,TRBV6-5,CASSYRKQVVGTEAFF,TGTGCCAGCAGTTACCGAAAACAGGTTGTAGGAACTGAAGCTTTCTTT
.,TRBJ2-7,few,TRBV5-1,CASSFSGGSYEQYF,TGCGCCAGCAGCTTTTCAGGGGGGTCCTACGAGCAGTACTTC
.,TRBJ1-2,few,TRBV28,CASSLLTGLTYGYTF,TGTGCCAGCAGTTTATTAACAGGGTTGACATATGGCTACACCTTC
.,TRBJ1-5,.,TRBV5-6,CASSSSSGQLTYSNQPQHF,TGTGCCAGCAGCTCCTCAAGCGGACAGTTGACCTATAGCAATCAGCCCCAGCATTTT
TRBD2,TRBJ2-1,.,TRBV9,CASSVGGAGRYNEQFF,TGTGCCAGCAGCGTAGGCGGAGCGGGAAGGTACAATGAGCAGTTCTTC
TRBD1,TRBJ1-6,few,TRBV6-1,CASSKLTGVNSPLHF,TGTGCCAGCAGTAAACTAACAGGGGTCAATTCACCCCTCCACTTT
.,TRBJ2-2,.,TRBV10-2,CASSENSLNTGELFF,TGCGCCAGCAGTGAAAACTCTCTGAACACCGGGGAGCTGTTTTTT
TRBD1,TRBJ1-2,.,TRBV11-2,CASSLGTGGAYGYTF,TGTGCCAGCAGCTTAGGGACAGGTGGGGCCTATGGCTACACCTTC
TRBD2,TRBJ2-3,.,TRBV10-1,CASSAPQGTSGESTDTQYF,TGCGCCAGCAGTGCCCCTCAAGGGACTAGCGGTGAGAGCACAGATACGCAGTATTTT
TRBD1,TRBJ2-7,few,TRBV6-1,CASSAGQGVGEQYF,TGTGCCAGCAGTGCGGGACAGGGGGTTGGAGAGCAGTACTTC
.,TRBJ1-2,.,TRBV5-6,CASSLVADYGYTF,TGTGCCAGCAGCTTGGTGGCAGACTATGGCTACACCTTC